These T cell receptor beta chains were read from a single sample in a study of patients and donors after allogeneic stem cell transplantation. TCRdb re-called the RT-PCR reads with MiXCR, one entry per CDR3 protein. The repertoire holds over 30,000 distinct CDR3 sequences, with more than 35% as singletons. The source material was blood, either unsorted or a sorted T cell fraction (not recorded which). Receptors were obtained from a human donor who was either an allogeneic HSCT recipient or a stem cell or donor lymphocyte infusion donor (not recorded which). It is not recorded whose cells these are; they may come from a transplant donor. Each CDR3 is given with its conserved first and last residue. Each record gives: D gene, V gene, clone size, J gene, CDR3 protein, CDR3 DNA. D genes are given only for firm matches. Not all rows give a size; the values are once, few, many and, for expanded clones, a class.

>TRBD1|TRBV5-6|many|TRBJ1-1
CASSHGTGFRGTEAFF
TGTGCCAGCAGCCATGGAACAGGGTTCAGGGGGACTGAAGCTTTCTTT
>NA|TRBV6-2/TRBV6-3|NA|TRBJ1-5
CASSNQLHLPQHF
TGTGCCAGCAGCAATCAATTGCATCTGCCCCAGCATTTT
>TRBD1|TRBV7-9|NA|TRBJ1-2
CASSSARTGTLYGYTF
TGTGCCAGCAGCTCCGCAAGGACAGGGACTCTCTATGGCTACACCTTC
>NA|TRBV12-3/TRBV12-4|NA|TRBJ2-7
CASSFQRGTKGEQYF
TGTGCCAGCAGTTTCCAGAGGGGGACTAAGGGCGAGCAGTACTTC
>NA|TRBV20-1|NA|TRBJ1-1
CSAKPGTVNTEAFF
TGCAGTGCTAAACCAGGGACTGTGAACACTGAAGCTTTCTTT
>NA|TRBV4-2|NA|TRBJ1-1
CASTIDRLNTEAFF
TGTGCCAGCACCATAGACCGACTGAACACTGAAGCTTTCTTT
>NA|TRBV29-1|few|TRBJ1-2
CSAYQPGHYGYTF
TGCAGCGCTTACCAACCGGGACACTATGGCTACACCTTC
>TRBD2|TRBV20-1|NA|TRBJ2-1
CSARPGLAGDERFF
TGCAGTGCTAGACCGGGACTAGCGGGAGATGAGCGGTTCTTC
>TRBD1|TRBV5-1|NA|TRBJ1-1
CASSWTGSTEAFF
TGCGCCAGCAGCTGGACAGGTAGCACTGAAGCTTTCTTT
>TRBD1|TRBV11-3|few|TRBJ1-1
CASSSQGENTEAFF
TGTGCCAGCAGCTCCCAGGGGGAGAACACTGAAGCTTTCTTT
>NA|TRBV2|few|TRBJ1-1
CASSEPLPTGRKAFF
TGTGCCAGCAGTGAACCCCTCCCGACAGGAAGAAAAGCTTTCTTT
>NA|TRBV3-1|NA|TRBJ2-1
CASSTDYNEQFF
TGTGCCAGCAGCACAGACTACAATGAGCAGTTCTTC
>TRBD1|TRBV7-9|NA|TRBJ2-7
CASRPGQAYEQYF
TGTGCCAGCAGGCCGGGACAGGCTTACGAGCAGTACTTC
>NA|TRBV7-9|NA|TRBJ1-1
CASSLAGWGTSEAFF
TGTGCCAGCAGCTTAGCTGGTTGGGGAACCTCTGAAGCTTTCTTT
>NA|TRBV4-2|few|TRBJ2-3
CASSQATGLINTQYF
TGTGCCAGCAGCCAAGCCACAGGGTTAATAAATACGCAGTATTTT
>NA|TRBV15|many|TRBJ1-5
CATSLDPSKQPQHF
TGTGCCACCAGCCTGGATCCCAGCAAGCAGCCCCAGCATTTT
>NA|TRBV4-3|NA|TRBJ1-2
CASSQDRDTGYTF
TGCGCCAGCAGCCAAGACAGGGATACTGGCTACACCTTC
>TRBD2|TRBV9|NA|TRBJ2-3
CASSVASGGAYRTDTQYF
TGTGCCAGCAGCGTAGCTAGCGGGGGGGCTTATCGCACAGATACGCAGTATTTT
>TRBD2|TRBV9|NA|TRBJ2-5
CASSVGNGGGQETQYF
TGTGCCAGCAGCGTAGGAAATGGGGGAGGGCAAGAGACCCAGTACTTC